Listed below are T cell receptor beta chains from one sample, sequenced in a study of PD-1 blockade in classical Hodgkin lymphoma. Repertoires were generated with immunoSEQ multiplex PCR, while TCRdb's copy carries only in-frame clones and drops some. This table holds over 90,000 clones, approximately 92% found once. The starting material was peripheral blood mononuclear cells (PBMCs), obtained before the second cycle of nivolumab. All receptors derive from a human donor with classical Hodgkin lymphoma. Each CDR3 is given with its conserved first and last residue. The D gene is left open where the match is weak. Only some rows state a clone size, as once, few, many or a class for expanded clones.

V gene	D gene	clone size	J gene	CDR3 protein	CDR3 DNA
TRBV5-1	TRBD1	.	TRBJ2-2	CASSLWGTGDTGELFF	TGCGCCAGCAGCTTGTGGGGGACAGGGGACACCGGGGAGCTGTTTTTT
TRBV9	.	.	TRBJ2-7	CASSVVWDPSYEQYF	TGTGCCAGCAGCGTAGTTTGGGATCCGAGCTACGAGCAGTACTTC
TRBV7-9	TRBD1	.	TRBJ1-3	CASSPDWDRAGTIYF	TGTGCCAGCAGCCCCGATTGGGACAGGGCGGGCACCATATATTTT
TRBV5-1	TRBD1	.	TRBJ2-5	CASSKTGGQETQYF	TGCGCCAGCAGCAAGACAGGGGGCCAAGAGACCCAGTACTTC
TRBV2	.	many	TRBJ2-7	CASSERGTTYEQYF	TGTGCCAGCAGTGAACGAGGTACGACCTACGAGCAGTACTTC
TRBV28	.	.	TRBJ1-2	CASSSQNYRAAGYTF	TGTGCCAGCAGTTCGCAAAACTACAGGGCGGCTGGCTACACCTTC
TRBV29-1	.	.	TRBJ2-3	CSVVRLASTDTQYF	TGCAGCGTTGTGCGGCTAGCGAGCACAGATACGCAGTATTTT
TRBV5-6	.	.	TRBJ2-5	CASSLSVPQETQYF	TGTGCCAGCAGCTTGAGCGTACCCCAAGAGACCCAGTACTTC
TRBV27	.	.	TRBJ1-1	CASSLSRYTEAFF	TGTGCCAGCAGTTTAAGCCGATACACTGAAGCTTTCTTT
TRBV7-7	TRBD1	.	TRBJ2-7	CASSSGTGTGEQYF	TGTGCCAGCAGTTCCGGGACAGGTACTGGCGAGCAGTACTTC
TRBV6-6	.	.	TRBJ2-7	CASSYTRGSYEQYF	TGTGCCAGCAGTTACACTAGGGGCTCCTACGAGCAGTACTTC
TRBV7-6	.	.	TRBJ1-3	CASSLESGWNTIYF	TGTGCCAGCAGCTTAGAATCCGGGTGGAACACCATATATTTT
TRBV5-1	TRBD1	.	TRBJ2-3	CASSLQGGAGTDTQYF	TGCGCCAGCAGCTTACAGGGGGGTGCTGGGACAGATACGCAGTATTTT
TRBV7-9	.	.	TRBJ1-4	CASSLEGGVSEKLFF	TGTGCCAGCAGCTTAGAGGGGGGAGTTAGTGAAAAACTGTTTTTT
TRBV11-1	.	.	TRBJ1-1	CASSQLVGGGTEAFF	TGTGCCAGCAGCCAGCTCGTGGGGGGGGGCACTGAAGCTTTCTTT
TRBV19	.	.	TRBJ1-4	CASNLRGATNEKLFF	TGTGCCAGTAACCTAAGGGGGGCAACTAATGAAAAACTGTTTTTT
TRBV7-8	TRBD2	.	TRBJ2-1	CASSLGITGTSGFDEQFF	TGTGCCAGCAGCTTAGGAATAACCGGGACTAGCGGGTTCGATGAGCAGTTCTTC
TRBV11-2	.	few	TRBJ1-2	CASSLAGDGYTF	TGTGCCAGCAGCTTAGCCGGGGACGGCTACACCTTC
TRBV4-2	.	.	TRBJ1-1	CASSRGDPEAFF	TGTGCCAGCAGCCGAGGAGATCCTGAAGCTTTCTTT
TRBV10-3	.	few	TRBJ1-4	CAISGNFGGHEKLFF	TGTGCCATCAGTGGTAATTTCGGGGGACACGAAAAACTGTTTTTT